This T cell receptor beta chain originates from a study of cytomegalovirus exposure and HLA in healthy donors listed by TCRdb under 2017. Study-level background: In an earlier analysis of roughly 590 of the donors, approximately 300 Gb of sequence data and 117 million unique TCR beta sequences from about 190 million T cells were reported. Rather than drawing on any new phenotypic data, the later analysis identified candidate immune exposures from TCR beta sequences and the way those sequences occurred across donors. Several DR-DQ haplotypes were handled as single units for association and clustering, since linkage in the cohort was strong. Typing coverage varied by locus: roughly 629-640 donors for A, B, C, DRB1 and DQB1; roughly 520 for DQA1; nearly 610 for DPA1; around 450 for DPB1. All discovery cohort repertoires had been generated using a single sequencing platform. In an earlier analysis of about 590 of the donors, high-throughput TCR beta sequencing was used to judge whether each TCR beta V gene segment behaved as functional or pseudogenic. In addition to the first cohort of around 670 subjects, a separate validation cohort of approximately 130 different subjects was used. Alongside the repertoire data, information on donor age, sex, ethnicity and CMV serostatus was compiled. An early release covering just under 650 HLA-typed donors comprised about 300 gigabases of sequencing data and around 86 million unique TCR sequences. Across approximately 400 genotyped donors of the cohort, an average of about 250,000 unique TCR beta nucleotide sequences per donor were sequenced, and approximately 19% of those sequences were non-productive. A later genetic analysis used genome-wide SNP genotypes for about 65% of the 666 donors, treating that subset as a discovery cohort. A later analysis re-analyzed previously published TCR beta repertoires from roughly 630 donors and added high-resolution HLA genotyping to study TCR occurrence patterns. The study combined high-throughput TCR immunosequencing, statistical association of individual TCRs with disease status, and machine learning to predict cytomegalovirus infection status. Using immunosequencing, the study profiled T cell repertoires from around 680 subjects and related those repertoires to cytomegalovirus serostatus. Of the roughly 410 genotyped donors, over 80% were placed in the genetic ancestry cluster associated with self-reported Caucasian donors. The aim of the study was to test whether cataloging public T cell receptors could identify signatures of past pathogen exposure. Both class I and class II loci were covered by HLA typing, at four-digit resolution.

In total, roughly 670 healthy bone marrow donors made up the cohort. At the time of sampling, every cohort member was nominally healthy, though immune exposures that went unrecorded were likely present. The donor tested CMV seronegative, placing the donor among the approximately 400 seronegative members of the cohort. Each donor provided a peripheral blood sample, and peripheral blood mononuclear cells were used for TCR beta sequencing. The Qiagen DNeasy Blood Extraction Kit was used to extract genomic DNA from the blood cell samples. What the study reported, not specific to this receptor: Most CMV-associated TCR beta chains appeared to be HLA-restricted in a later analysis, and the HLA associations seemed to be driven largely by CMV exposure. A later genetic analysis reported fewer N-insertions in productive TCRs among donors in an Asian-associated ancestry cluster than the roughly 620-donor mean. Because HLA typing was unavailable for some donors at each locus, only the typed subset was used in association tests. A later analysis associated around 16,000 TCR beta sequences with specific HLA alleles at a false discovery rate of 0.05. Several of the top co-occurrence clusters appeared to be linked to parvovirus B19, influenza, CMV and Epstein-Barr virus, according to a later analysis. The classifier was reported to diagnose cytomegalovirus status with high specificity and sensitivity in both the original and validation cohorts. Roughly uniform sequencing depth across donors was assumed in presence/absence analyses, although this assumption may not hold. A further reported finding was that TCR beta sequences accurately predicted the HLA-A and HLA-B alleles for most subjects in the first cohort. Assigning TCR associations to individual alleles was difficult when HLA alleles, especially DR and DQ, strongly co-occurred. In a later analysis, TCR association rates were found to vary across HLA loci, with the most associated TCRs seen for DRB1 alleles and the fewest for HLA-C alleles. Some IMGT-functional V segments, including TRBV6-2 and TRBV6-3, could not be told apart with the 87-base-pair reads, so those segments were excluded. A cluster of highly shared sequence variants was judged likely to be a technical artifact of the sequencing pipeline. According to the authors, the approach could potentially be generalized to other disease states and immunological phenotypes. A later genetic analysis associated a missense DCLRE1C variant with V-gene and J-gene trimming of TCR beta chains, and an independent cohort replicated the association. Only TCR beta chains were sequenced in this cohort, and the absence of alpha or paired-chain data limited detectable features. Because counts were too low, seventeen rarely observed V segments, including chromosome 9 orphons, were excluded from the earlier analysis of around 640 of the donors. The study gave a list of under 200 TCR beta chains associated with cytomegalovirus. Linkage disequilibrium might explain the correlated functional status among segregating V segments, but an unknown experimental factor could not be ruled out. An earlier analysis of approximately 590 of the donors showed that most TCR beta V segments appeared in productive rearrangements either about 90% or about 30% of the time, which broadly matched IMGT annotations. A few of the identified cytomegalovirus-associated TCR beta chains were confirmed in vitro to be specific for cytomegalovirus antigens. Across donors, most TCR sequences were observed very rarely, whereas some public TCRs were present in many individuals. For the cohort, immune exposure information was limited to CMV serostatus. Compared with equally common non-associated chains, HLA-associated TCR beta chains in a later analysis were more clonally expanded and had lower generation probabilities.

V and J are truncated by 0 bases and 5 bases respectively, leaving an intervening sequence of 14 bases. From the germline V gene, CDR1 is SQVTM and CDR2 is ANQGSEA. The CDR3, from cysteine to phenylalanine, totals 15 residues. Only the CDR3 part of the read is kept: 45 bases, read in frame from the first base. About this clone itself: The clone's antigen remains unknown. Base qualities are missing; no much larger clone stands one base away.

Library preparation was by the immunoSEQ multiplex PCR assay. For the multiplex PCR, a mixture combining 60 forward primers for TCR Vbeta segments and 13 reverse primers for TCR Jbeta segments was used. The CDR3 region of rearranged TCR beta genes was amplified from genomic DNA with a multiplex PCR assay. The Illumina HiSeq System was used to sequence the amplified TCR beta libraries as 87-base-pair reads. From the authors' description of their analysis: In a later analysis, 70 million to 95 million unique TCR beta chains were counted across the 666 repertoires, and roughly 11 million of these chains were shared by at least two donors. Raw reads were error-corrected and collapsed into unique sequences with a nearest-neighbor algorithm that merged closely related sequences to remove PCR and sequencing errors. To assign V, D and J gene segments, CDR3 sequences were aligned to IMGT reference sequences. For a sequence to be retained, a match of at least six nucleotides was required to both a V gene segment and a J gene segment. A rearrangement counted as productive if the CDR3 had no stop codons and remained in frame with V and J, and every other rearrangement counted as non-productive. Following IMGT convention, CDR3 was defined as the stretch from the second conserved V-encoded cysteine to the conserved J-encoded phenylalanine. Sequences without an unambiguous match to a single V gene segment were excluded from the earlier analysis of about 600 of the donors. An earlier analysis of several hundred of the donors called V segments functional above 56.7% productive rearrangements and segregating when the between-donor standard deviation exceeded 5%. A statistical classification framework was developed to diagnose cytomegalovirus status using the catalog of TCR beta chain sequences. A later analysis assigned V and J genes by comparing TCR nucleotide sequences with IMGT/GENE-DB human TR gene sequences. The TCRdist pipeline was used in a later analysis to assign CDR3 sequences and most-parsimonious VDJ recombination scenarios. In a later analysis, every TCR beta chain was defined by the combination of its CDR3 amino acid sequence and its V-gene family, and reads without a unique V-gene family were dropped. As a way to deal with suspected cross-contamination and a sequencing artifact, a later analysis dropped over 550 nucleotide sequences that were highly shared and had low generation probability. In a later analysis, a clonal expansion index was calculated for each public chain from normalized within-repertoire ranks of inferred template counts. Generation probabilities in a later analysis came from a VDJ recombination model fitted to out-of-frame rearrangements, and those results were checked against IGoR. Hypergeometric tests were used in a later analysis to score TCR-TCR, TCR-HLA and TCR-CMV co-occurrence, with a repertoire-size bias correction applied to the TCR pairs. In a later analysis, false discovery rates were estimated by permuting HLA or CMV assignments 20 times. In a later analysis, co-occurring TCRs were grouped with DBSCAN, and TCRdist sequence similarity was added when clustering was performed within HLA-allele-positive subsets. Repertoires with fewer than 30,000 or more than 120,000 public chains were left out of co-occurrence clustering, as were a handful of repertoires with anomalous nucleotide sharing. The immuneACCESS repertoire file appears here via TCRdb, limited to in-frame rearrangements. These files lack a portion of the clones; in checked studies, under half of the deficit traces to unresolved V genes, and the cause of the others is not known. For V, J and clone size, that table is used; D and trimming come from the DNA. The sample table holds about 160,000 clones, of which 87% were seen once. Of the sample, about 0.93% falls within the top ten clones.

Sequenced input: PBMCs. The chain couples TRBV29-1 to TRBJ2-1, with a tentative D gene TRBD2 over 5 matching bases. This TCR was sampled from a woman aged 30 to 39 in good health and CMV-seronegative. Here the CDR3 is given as CSVEDRLAGHNEQFF. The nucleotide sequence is TGCAGCGTTGAAGATCGTCTAGCAGGTCACAATGAGCAGTTCTTC.